Presented here are 18 T cell receptor beta chains from one specimen sequenced in a study of blood T cell repertoires in COVID-19. The assay was immunoSEQ multiplex PCR, and TCRdb's table has in-frame clones only and misses some. This table holds fewer than 120,000 clones, 88% found once. The sample comprised peripheral blood. These receptor sequences come from a woman aged 45-59 years with acute or convalescent COVID-19.

The chain employs TRBV3-1 (or the pseudogene TRBV3-2) and TRBJ2-2, with 10 bases that match TRBD2. The CDR3 is 18 residues long. Germline loops: CDR1 LGHDT, CDR2 YNNKEL (reference sequence). J was trimmed by 5 bases and V by 0 bases; bases with no gene match: 9. This CDR3 reads CASSQDLRLAGVTGELFF. The CDR3 DNA follows: TGTGCCAGCAGCCAAGATCTCCGGCTAGCGGGAGTAACCGGGGAGCTGTTTTTT.

In the case of this clone: The identical CDR3 is also encoded by other nucleotide sequences in the sample. V and J are TRBV24-1 and TRBJ2-1; TRBD2 matches at 7 bases. The CDR3 has 16 amino acids. CDR1 and CDR2 (germline): KGHDR, SFDVKD. The V gene end was trimmed by 0 bases and the J gene end by 2 bases; junction bases not matched to a gene: 3. CDR3 region: CATSDLPSGPYNEQFF. As DNA, the CDR3 is TGTGCCACCAGTGATTTGCCTAGCGGACCCTACAATGAGCAGTTCTTC.

The chain combines TRBV12-1 with TRBJ1-2; the table's D call, TRBD1, has no DNA check behind it. TRBV12-1 is reported as a pseudogene. The CDR3 length is 14 residues. CDR3 in amino acids: CASSWDRGRNGYTF. DNA for the CDR3: TGTGCCAGCAGCTGGGACAGGGGGCGAAATGGCTACACCTTC.

The chain carries TRBV2 and TRBJ2-3; D perhaps matches TRBD1 (5 bases). Germline V gives CDR1 SNHLY, CDR2 FYNNEI. The CDR3 runs 14 residues. V was trimmed by 7 bases and J by 1 base, leaving 12 bases between them. CDR3 in DNA: TGTGCCAGCACCGAACTGGGGCGCACAGATACGCAGTATTTT. As protein: CASTELGRTDTQYF.

The rearrangement joins TRBV5-1 to TRBJ2-3, with a possible D match to TRBD2 (5 bases). The CDR3 has 15 residues. Trimming cost V 4 bases and J 2 bases, with 14 bases left between them. Germline lookup yields CDR1 SGHRS and CDR2 YFSETQ. The CDR3 region is CASSPDRTPTDTQYF. In DNA, the CDR3 is TGCGCCAGCAGCCCGGACCGGACTCCCACAGATACGCAGTATTTT.

The rearrangement uses TRBV25-1 and TRBJ1-4; a possible D gene is TRBD1 (6 bases). Trimming stripped 6 bases from V and 7 bases from J, with 15 bases between. Germline CDR1 MGHDK, CDR2 SYGVNS. The CDR3 loop spans 14 amino acids. Written as DNA, the CDR3 is TGTGCCAGCAGCCATTCAGGCAGGGGTGAAAAACTGTTTTTT. Translated, it gives CASSHSGRGEKLFF.

The chain joins TRBV7-2 to TRBJ2-1; 8 bases map to TRBD2. This CDR3 comprises 15 residues. CDR1 SGHTA and CDR2 FQGNSA come from the germline V gene. Losses at the gene ends were 1 base for V and 6 bases for J; bases not matched to a gene: 5. The CDR3 region has the DNA TGTGCCAGCAGCTTAGGGGGGGCGGGAGGCAATGAGCAGTTCTTC. Encoded protein: CASSLGGAGGNEQFF.

As for this clone: The germline gene is not matched at one end of the junction; a read error may be the cause. V and J are TRBV7-2 and TRBJ2-5; 9 positions agree with TRBD2. The CDR3 covers 14 residues. CDR1 is SGHTA, CDR2 FQGNSA, per germline. The CDR3 sequence is CASSVAGVAETQYF. As DNA, the CDR3 is TGTGCCAGCAGCGTAGCGGGAGTCGCGGAGACCCAGTACTTC. Full variable domain (outside the CDR3, taken from reference TRBV7-2 and TRBJ2-5): GAGVSQSPSNKVTEKGKDVELRCDPISGHTALYWYRQSLGQGLEFLIYFQGNSAPDKSGLPSDRFSAERTGGSVSTLTIQRTQQEDSAVYLCASSVAGVAETQYFGPGTRLLVL.

Notes on this clone: The identical CDR3 is also encoded by other nucleotide sequences in the sample. This chain connects TRBV18 to TRBJ2-1, with 8 bases matching TRBD2. The germline V gene encodes CDR1 KGHSH and CDR2 LQKENI. This CDR3 has 16 residues. V trimming: 1 base; J trimming: 0 bases; junction bases outside the gene matches: 2. The CDR3 reads CASSPRLAGSYNEQFF. The CDR3, as DNA: TGTGCCAGCTCACCACGGCTAGCGGGCTCCTACAATGAGCAGTTCTTC.

This chain connects TRBV24-1 to TRBJ2-2, with 8 bases identical to TRBD1. CDR3 length: 16 residues. V trimming: 5 bases; J trimming: 4 bases; junction bases outside the gene matches: 8. Germline V lookup: CDR1 KGHDR, CDR2 SFDVKD. CDR3 coding DNA: TGTGCCACCAGTGGGGAGGACAGGGCGATCACCGGGGAGCTGTTTTTT. Translating it yields CATSGEDRAITGELFF.

The chain joins TRBV20-1 to TRBJ2-3, with TRBD2 as a possible D gene (6 bases). The germline gives CDR1 DFQATT, CDR2 SNEGSKA (reference sequence). Trimming removed 3 bases from V and 4 bases from J, with 11 bases in between. This CDR3 contains 13 residues. CDR3 sequence: CSASPGAADTQYF. The CDR3 DNA is TGCAGTGCTAGTCCGGGAGCAGCAGATACGCAGTATTTT.

This clone showed up just a few times. The V gene is TRBV18, the J gene TRBJ1-3; a weak D match, TRBD1 (6 bases). Germline lookup yields CDR1 KGHSH and CDR2 LQKENI. This CDR3 has 14 residues. Trimming took 3 bases from V and 8 from J, leaving 14 bases between them. The CDR3 DNA sequence: TGTGCCAGCTCACCTCTAACAGGGTTAGACACCATATATTTT. It is translated as CASSPLTGLDTIYF. The complete variable domain, with remaining parts taken from reference TRBV18 and TRBJ1-3, reads NAGVMQNPRHLVRRRGQEARLRCSPMKGHSHVYWYRQLPEEGLKFMVYLQKENIIDESGMPKERFSAEFPKEGPSILRIQQVVRGDSAAYFCASSPLTGLDTIYFGEGSWLTVV.

This clone appeared a single time. The chain uses TRBV5-6 and TRBJ2-7; 10 bases align to TRBD2. The CDR3 loop spans 16 amino acids. Germline CDR1 is SGHDT and CDR2 is YYEEEE. V dropped 2 bases and J dropped 0; count of bases not matched to a gene: 5. CDR3 nucleotides: TGTGCCAGCAGCTTCTATGGGACTAGCGCCTCCTACGAGCAGTACTTC. Amino acids: CASSFYGTSASYEQYF.

The chain joins TRBV7-8 to TRBJ2-6, with TRBD1 as a possible D gene (7 bases). This CDR3 region has 18 residues. V was trimmed by 5 bases and J by 2 bases, leaving 19 bases between them. CDR1 is SGHVS and CDR2 is FQNEAQ in the germline V gene. The CDR3 region has the DNA TGTGCCAGCAGCCCCGGACAGGAGGGGTATGCTGGGGCCAACGTCCTGACTTTC. This translates into CASSPGQEGYAGANVLTF.

J is TRBJ2-3 and V is TRBV7-6; D is perhaps TRBD1 (5 bases). Trimming cost V 1 base and J 4 bases, with 6 bases left between them. This CDR3 comprises 13 residues. CDR1 SGHVS and CDR2 FNYEAQ come from the germline V gene. This CDR3 reads CASSLGGADTQYF. CDR3 sequence (DNA): TGTGCCAGCAGCTTAGGGGGCGCAGATACGCAGTATTTT.

This clone was seen more than once but under ten times. The chain uses TRBV23-1 and TRBJ1-1; D gene ambiguous. TRBV23-1 is assigned to the ORF class and has an uncertain function. This CDR3 contains 14 residues. Trimming pared 1 base from V and 1 base from J, leaving 7 bases between. CDR3 coding DNA: TGCGCCAGCAGTCAATATGGGAGGAACACTGAAGCTTTCTTT. Protein product: CASSQYGRNTEAFF.

The rearrangement links TRBV5-6 to TRBJ2-1; 7 bases map to TRBD2. The length of the CDR3 is 16 residues. Germline V gene lookup returns CDR1 SGHDT and CDR2 YYEEEE. The junction had 13 bases not matched to a gene; V was cut back by 1 base and J by 9 bases. The CDR3 nucleotides are TGTGCCAGCAGCTTGCCGCGGGGGAGCTCCCCGGGTGAGCAGTTCTTC. Its protein is CASSLPRGSSPGEQFF.

The V and J genes are TRBV5-8 and TRBJ2-1; 11 bases are shared with TRBD2. The CDR3 loop spans 17 amino acids. With 4 bases clipped from V and 7 bases from J, the junction kept 13 bases outside the gene matches. CDR1 is SGHTS, CDR2 YDEGEE, per germline. The CDR3 coding sequence is TGTGCCAGCAGCGCACACCCATTGACTAGCGGGATTAATGAGCAGTTCTTC. It is translated as CASSAHPLTSGINEQFF. Combining the CDR3 with reference TRBV5-8 and TRBJ2-1 gives the whole variable domain EAGVTQSPTHLIKTRGQQATLRCSPISGHTSVYWYQQALGLGLQFLLWYDEGEERNRGNFPPRFSGRQFPNYSSELNVNALELEDSALYLCASSAHPLTSGINEQFFGPGTRLTVL.